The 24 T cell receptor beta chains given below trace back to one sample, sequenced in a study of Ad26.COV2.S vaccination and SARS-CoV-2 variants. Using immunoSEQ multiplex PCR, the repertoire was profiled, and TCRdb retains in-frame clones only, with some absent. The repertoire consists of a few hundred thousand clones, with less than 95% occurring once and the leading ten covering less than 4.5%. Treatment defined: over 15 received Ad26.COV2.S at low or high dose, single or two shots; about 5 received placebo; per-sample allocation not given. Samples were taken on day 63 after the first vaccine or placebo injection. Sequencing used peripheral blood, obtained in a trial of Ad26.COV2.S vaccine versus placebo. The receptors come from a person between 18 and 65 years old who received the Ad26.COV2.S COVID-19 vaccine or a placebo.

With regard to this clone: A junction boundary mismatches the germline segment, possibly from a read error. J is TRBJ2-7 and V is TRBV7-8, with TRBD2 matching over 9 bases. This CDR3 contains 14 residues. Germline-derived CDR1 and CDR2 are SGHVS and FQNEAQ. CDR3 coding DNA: TGTGCCAGCAGCGTAGCGGGAGTCTCTGGCGAGCAGTACTTC. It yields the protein CASSVAGVSGEQYF.

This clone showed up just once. The chain's CDR3 is CASSPRQAYEQYF. DNA for the CDR3: TGTGCCAGCTCACCACGGCAGGCCTACGAGCAGTACTTC. The chain links TRBV18 to TRBJ2-7; D remains ambiguous. The CDR3 is 13 amino acids. Germline values: CDR1 KGHSH, CDR2 LQKENI. With 1 base removed from V and 2 bases from J, the gap between germline ends came to 6 bases. The full variable domain, rest sourced from reference TRBV18 and TRBJ2-7, is NAGVMQNPRHLVRRRGQEARLRCSPMKGHSHVYWYRQLPEEGLKFMVYLQKENIIDESGMPKERFSAEFPKEGPSILRIQQVVRGDSAAYFCASSPRQAYEQYFGPGTRLTVT.

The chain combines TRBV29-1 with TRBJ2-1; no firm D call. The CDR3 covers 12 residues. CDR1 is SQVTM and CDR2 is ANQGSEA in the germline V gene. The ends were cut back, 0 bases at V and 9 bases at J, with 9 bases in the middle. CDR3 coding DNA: TGCAGCGTTGAAGATAGGAGATTTGAGCAGTTCTTC. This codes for CSVEDRRFEQFF.

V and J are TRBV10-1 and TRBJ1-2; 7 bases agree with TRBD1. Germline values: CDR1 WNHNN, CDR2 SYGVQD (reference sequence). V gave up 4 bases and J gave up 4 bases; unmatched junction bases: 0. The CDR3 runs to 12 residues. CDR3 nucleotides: TGCGCCAGCAGTGGGACAGGCTATGGCTACACCTTC. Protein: CASSGTGYGYTF.

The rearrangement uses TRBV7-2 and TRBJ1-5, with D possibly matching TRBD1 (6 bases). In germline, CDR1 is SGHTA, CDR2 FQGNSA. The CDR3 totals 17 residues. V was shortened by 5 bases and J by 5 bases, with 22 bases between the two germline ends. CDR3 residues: CASSPRDTGRGDQPQHF. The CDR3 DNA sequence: TGTGCCAGCAGCCCCAGAGACACAGGGAGAGGGGATCAGCCCCAGCATTTT.

CDR3 amino acids: CASSLDSVSNEKLFF. DNA of the CDR3: TGTGCCAGCAGCTTAGACAGTGTCTCTAATGAAAAACTGTTTTTT. The chain has TRBV11-2 and TRBJ1-4; D ambiguous. V lost 0 bases, J lost 3 bases, and 8 bases lay in between. Germline lookup yields CDR1 SGHAT and CDR2 FQNNGV. There are 15 residues in the CDR3.

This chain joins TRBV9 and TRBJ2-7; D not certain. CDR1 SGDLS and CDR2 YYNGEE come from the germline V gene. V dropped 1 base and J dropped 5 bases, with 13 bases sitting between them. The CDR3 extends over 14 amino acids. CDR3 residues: CASSVSPQAHEQYF. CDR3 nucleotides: TGTGCCAGCAGCGTATCCCCCCAAGCACACGAGCAGTACTTC.

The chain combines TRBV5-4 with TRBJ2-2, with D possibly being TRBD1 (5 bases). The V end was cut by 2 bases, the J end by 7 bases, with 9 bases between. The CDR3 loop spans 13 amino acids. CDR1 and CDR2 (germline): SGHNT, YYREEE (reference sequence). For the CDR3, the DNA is TGTGCCAGCAGCTTCGTGGACAACGGGGAGCTGTTTTTT. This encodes CASSFVDNGELFF.

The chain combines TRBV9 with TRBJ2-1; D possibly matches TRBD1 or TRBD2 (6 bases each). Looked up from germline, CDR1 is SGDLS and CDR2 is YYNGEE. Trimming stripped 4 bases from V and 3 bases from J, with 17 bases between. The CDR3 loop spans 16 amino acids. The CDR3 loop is CASSPRGGQGYNEQFF. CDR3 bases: TGTGCCAGCAGCCCTCGAGGGGGGCAAGGCTACAATGAGCAGTTCTTC. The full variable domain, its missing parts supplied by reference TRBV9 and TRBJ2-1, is DSGVTQTPKHLITATGQRVTLRCSPRSGDLSVYWYQQSLDQGLQFLIQYYNGEERAKGNILERFSAQQFPDLHSELNLSSLELGDSALYFCASSPRGGQGYNEQFFGPGTRLTVL.

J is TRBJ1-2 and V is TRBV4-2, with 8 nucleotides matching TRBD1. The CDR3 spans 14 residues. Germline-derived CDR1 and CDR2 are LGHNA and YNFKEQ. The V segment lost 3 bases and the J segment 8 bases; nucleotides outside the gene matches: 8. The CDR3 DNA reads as TGTGCCAGCAGCCACCCGGACAGGGAAGCGGGCTACACCTTC. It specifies CASSHPDREAGYTF.

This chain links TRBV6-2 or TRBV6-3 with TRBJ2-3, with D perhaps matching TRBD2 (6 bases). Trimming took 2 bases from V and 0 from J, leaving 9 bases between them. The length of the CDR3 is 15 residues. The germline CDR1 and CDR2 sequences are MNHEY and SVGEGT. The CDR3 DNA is TGTGCCAGCAGTTACGCTAGCGTGAGCACAGATACGCAGTATTTT. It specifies CASSYASVSTDTQYF.

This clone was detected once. The CDR3 DNA follows: TGTGCCAGTAGTATGGGGCAGGGGGAAACCTACGAGCAGTACTTC. Translated, it gives CASSMGQGETYEQYF. This rearrangement joins TRBV19 to TRBJ2-7, with TRBD1 identical over 7 bases. Germline V gene sequence: CDR1 LNHDA, CDR2 SQIVND (reference sequence). J lost 2 bases, V lost 3 bases, and 7 bases had no gene match. The CDR3 is 15 amino acids.

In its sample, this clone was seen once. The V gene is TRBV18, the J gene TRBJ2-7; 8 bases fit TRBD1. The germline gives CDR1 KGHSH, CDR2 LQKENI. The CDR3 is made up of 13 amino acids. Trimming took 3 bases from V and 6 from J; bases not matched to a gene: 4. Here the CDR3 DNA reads TGTGCCAGCTCACCTAAAGGACAGGGCGAGCAGTACTTC. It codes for CASSPKGQGEQYF.

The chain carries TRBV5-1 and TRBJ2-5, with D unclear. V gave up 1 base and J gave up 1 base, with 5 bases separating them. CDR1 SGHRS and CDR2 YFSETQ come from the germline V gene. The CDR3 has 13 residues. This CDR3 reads CASSLNLQETQYF. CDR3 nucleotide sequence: TGCGCCAGCAGCTTGAACCTCCAAGAGACCCAGTACTTC.

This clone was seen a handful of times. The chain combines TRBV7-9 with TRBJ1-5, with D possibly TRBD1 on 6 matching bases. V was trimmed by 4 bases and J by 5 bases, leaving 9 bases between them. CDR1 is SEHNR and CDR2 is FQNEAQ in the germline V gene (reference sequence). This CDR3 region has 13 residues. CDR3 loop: CASSWGRDQPQHF. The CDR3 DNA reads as TGTGCCAGCAGCTGGGGGCGAGATCAGCCCCAGCATTTT. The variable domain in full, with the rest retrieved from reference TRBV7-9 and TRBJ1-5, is DTGVSQNPRHKITKRGQNVTFRCDPISEHNRLYWYRQTLGQGPEFLTYFQNEAQLEKSRLLSDRFSAERPKGSFSTLEIQRTEQGDSAMYLCASSWGRDQPQHFGDGTRLSIL.

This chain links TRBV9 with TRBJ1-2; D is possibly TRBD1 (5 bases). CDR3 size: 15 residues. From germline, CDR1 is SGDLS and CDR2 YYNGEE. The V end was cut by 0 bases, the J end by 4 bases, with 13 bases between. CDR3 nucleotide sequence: TGTGCCAGCAGCGTAGGGGGGAGCTGGTCCTATGGCTACACCTTC. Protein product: CASSVGGSWSYGYTF. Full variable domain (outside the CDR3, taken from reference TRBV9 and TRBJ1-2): DSGVTQTPKHLITATGQRVTLRCSPRSGDLSVYWYQQSLDQGLQFLIQYYNGEERAKGNILERFSAQQFPDLHSELNLSSLELGDSALYFCASSVGGSWSYGYTFGSGTRLTVV.

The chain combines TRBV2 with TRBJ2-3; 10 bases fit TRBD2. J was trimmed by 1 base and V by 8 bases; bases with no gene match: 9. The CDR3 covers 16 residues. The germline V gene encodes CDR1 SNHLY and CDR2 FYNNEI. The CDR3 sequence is CASPSSGTSGTDTQYF. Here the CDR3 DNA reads TGTGCCAGCCCGTCTTCCGGGACTAGCGGCACAGATACGCAGTATTTT.

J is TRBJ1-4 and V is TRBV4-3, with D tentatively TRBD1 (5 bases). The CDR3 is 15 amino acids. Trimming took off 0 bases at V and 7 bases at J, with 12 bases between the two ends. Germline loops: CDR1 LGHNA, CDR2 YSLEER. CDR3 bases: TGCGCCAGCAGCCAAGATTTTGGGGCGGGTGAAAAACTGTTTTTT. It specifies CASSQDFGAGEKLFF.

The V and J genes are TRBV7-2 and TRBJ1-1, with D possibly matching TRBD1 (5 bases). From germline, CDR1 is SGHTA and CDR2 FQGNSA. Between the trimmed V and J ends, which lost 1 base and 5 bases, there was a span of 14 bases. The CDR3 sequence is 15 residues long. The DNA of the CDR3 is TGTGCCAGCAGCTTAGACCCCGCAGGGAGGACTGAAGCTTTCTTT. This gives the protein CASSLDPAGRTEAFF.

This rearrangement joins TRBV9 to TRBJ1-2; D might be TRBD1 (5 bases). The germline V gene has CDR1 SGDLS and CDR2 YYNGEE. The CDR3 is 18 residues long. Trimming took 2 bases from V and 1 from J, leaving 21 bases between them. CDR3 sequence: CASSVALGVTGNNYGYTF. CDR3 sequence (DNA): TGTGCCAGCAGCGTGGCACTGGGGGTCACAGGAAATAACTATGGCTACACCTTC.

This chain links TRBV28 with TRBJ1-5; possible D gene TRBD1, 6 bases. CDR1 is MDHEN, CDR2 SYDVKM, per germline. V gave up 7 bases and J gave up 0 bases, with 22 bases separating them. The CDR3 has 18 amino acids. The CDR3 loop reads CASTFQGPSVFSNQPQHF. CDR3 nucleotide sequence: TGTGCCAGCACTTTCCAGGGGCCATCAGTTTTTAGCAATCAGCCCCAGCATTTT.

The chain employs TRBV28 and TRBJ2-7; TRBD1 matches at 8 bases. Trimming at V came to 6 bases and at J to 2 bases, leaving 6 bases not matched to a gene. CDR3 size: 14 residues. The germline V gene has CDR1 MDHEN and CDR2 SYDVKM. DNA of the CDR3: TGTGCCAGCAGCCCCGGGACAGGCACCTACGAGCAGTACTTC. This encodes CASSPGTGTYEQYF.

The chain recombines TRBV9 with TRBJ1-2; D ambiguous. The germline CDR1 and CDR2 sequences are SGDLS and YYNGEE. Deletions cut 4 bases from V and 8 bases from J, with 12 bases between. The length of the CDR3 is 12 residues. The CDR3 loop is CASSLGSVGYTF. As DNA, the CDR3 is TGTGCCAGCAGCCTAGGCAGTGTGGGCTACACCTTC.

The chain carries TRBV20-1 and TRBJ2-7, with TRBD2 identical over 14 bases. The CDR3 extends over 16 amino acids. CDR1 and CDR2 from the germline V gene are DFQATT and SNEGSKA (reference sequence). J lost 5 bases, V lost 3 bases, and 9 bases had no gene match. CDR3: CSASGLAGGLGNEQYF. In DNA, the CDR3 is TGCAGTGCTAGTGGACTAGCGGGAGGACTGGGGAACGAGCAGTACTTC.